This T cell receptor (beta chain) comes out of a study of T cells in Graves' hyperthyroidism and ophthalmopathy. The CDR3 has 18 amino acids. J lost 5 bases, V lost 6 bases, and 12 bases had no gene match. From germline, CDR1 is MNHNS and CDR2 SASEGT. TCR beta CDR3 regions were amplified from RNA. Primed by the HTBI set, a first-round RT-PCR was run on the TCR CDR3. A single record per CDR3 protein comes from TCRdb applying MiXCR to the multiplex PCR reads. The sample holds 600,000 to 750,000 distinct CDR3 sequences, roughly a sixth seen once. The table lists this clonotype with many counts. This receptor was identified in a man aged 45-60 years with Graves' hyperthyroidism. The V gene is TRBV6-1, the J gene TRBJ2-2; 13 positions match TRBD2. Sequenced sample: blood. The CDR3 nucleotides are TGTGCCAGCAGCCACTGGACTAGCGGGAGTTTCGGAACCGGGGAGCTGTTTTTT. Translation: CASSHWTSGSFGTGELFF.